The next 14 T cell receptor beta chains were all read from a single sample in a study of blood T cell repertoires in COVID-19. The data were produced by immunoSEQ multiplex PCR, yet TCRdb's version contains in-frame clones alone and is incomplete. Of a few hundred thousand clones in the sample, 75% to 90% were seen once. Sequencing was done on a sample of PBMCs or T cells enriched from blood (not recorded which). These TCRs come from a woman aged 18 to 35 who had recovered from COVID-19.

CDR3 loop: CATSRDLGGQGRQPQHF. The CDR3 bases are TGTGCCACCAGCAGAGATCTTGGGGGACAGGGCCGGCAGCCCCAGCATTTT. This chain links TRBV15 with TRBJ1-5, with TRBD1 matching over 9 bases. The length of the CDR3 is 17 residues. V shed 0 bases, J shed 7 bases, and the junction held 10 bases outside the gene matches. Germline assignment: CDR1 LNHNV and CDR2 YYDKDF (reference sequence).

The V and J genes are TRBV5-1 and TRBJ2-2; tentative D call: TRBD1 (6 bases). The CDR3 covers 15 residues. Trimming removed 0 bases at V and 5 bases at J, with 11 bases between. CDR1 and CDR2 (germline): SGHRS, YFSETQ. The CDR3 DNA follows: TGCGCCAGCAGCTTGGCGGGACAAACAACCGGGGAGCTGTTTTTT. It codes for CASSLAGQTTGELFF. The variable domain in full, completed from reference TRBV5-1 and TRBJ2-2, reads KAGVTQTPRYLIKTRGQQVTLSCSPISGHRSVSWYQQTPGQGLQFLFEYFSETQRNKGNFPGRFSGRQFSNSRSEMNVSTLELGDSALYLCASSLAGQTTGELFFGEGSRLTVL.

The CDR3 DNA reads as TGCGCCAGCAGCTCCGGGACAGGCAATCAGCCCCAGCATTTT. It specifies CASSSGTGNQPQHF. The rearrangement uses TRBV5-1 and TRBJ1-5; 7 bases are shared with TRBD1. CDR1 is SGHRS, CDR2 YFSETQ, per germline. The CDR3 consists of 14 residues. V lost 3 bases and J lost 2; bases outside the gene matches: 2.

In regard to this clone: Additional DNA sequences in this sample encode the identical CDR3. The rearrangement links TRBV11-3 to TRBJ2-1; 14 bases fit TRBD2. V lost 5 bases, J lost 0 bases, and 6 bases stayed unmatched. The CDR3 has 18 residues. Germline loops: CDR1 SGHNT, CDR2 YENEEA. CDR3 region: CASSLGLAGGSSYNEQFF. The CDR3 nucleotides read TGTGCCAGCAGCCTAGGACTAGCGGGGGGAAGCTCCTACAATGAGCAGTTCTTC.

The chain carries TRBV9 and TRBJ2-3, with TRBD2 identical over 13 bases. J lost 1 base, V lost 2 bases, and 7 bases had no gene match. Germline assignment: CDR1 SGDLS and CDR2 YYNGEE. The CDR3 loop spans 18 amino acids. This CDR3 is CASSVSGLAGAGTDTQYF. In DNA, the CDR3 is TGTGCCAGCAGCGTTTCCGGACTAGCGGGGGCCGGCACAGATACGCAGTATTTT.

For this clone: Distinct nucleotide sequences in the sample also encode this CDR3. V usage is TRBV3-1 (or the pseudogene TRBV3-2) and J usage is TRBJ2-1; D may be TRBD2 (5 bases). CDR1 and CDR2 (germline): LGHDT, YNNKEL (reference sequence). V was trimmed by 1 base and J by 1 base, leaving 8 bases between them. CDR3 size: 15 residues. CDR3 protein: CASSQVRGSYNEQFF. In DNA form, the CDR3 reads TGTGCCAGCAGCCAAGTTCGGGGATCCTACAATGAGCAGTTCTTC.

The table lists this clone with a count of one. This chain uses TRBV7-2 with TRBJ1-2; no clear D. The CDR3 spans 13 residues. In germline, CDR1 is SGHTA, CDR2 FQGNSA. The ends were cut back, 7 bases at V and 2 bases at J, with 11 bases in the middle. CDR3 loop: CASTEGSNYGYTF. In nucleotides, the CDR3 is TGTGCCAGCACGGAGGGTTCAAACTATGGCTACACCTTC.

The J gene is TRBJ1-2, the V gene TRBV6-5; 8 bases map to TRBD1. Germline lookup yields CDR1 MNHEY and CDR2 SVGAGI. The CDR3 totals 15 residues. The V and J ends lost 7 bases and 4 bases, in that order; junction bases with no gene match: 11. CDR3 nucleotides: TGTGCCAGCACCCGTTACGGACAGGGCCCCTATGGCTACACCTTC. It is translated as CASTRYGQGPYGYTF.

This chain links TRBV5-4 with TRBJ2-3; D uncertain. CDR1 is SGHNT, CDR2 YYREEE, per germline (reference sequence). The CDR3 consists of 15 residues. V lost 4 bases to trimming and J lost 3 bases, with 15 bases between them. The DNA for the CDR3 is TGTGCCAGCAGCACTAATCTGGAGCCGACAGATACGCAGTATTTT. Its translation is CASSTNLEPTDTQYF.

Worth noting for this clone: This sample also contains other DNA sequences that code for the same CDR3. This CDR3 reads CASSPGTGAYEQYF. CDR3 bases: TGTGCCAGCTCACCAGGTACCGGGGCCTACGAGCAGTACTTC. This chain links TRBV18 with TRBJ2-7, with D maybe TRBD2 (5 bases). The germline gives CDR1 KGHSH, CDR2 LQKENI. Trimming pared 2 bases from V and 2 bases from J, leaving 10 bases between. This CDR3 has 14 residues. The full variable domain, with the rest looked up from reference TRBV18 and TRBJ2-7, is NAGVMQNPRHLVRRRGQEARLRCSPMKGHSHVYWYRQLPEEGLKFMVYLQKENIIDESGMPKERFSAEFPKEGPSILRIQQVVRGDSAAYFCASSPGTGAYEQYFGPGTRLTVT.

Of note for this clone: A junction boundary mismatches the germline segment, possibly from a read error. The chain is built from TRBV11-2 and TRBJ1-2, with D tentatively TRBD1 (6 bases). The CDR3 covers 11 residues. Germline V lookup: CDR1 SGHAT, CDR2 FQNNGV. The CDR3 DNA follows: TGTGCCAGCAGCTCGGACAGAGAACCACGGTTC. As protein: CASSSDREPRF.

V usage is TRBV2 and J usage is TRBJ1-3, with D unclear. Deletions cut 4 bases from V and 0 bases from J, with 10 bases between. The CDR3 length is 15 residues. Germline lookup yields CDR1 SNHLY and CDR2 FYNNEI. The CDR3 reads CASSGVGGSGNTIYF. The CDR3, as DNA: TGTGCCAGCAGTGGGGTTGGCGGCTCTGGAAACACCATATATTTT.

This sequence joins TRBV5-1 and TRBJ1-1; TRBD1 might be the D (6 bases). Per the germline V gene, CDR1 is SGHRS and CDR2 is YFSETQ. The length of the CDR3 is 18 residues. V lost 0 bases, J lost 0 bases, and 18 bases lay in between. The CDR3 loop reads CASSLVMGAQGMNTEAFF. For the CDR3, the DNA is TGCGCCAGCAGCTTGGTTATGGGGGCGCAGGGGATGAACACTGAAGCTTTCTTT.

The chain couples TRBV25-1 to TRBJ2-3; 9 nucleotides align to TRBD2. Trimming at V came to 5 bases and at J to 7 bases, leaving 13 bases not matched to a gene. This CDR3 is 16 amino acids long. Looked up from germline, CDR1 is MGHDK and CDR2 is SYGVNS. CDR3 residues: CASSSFSGGGEHTQYF. CDR3 bases: TGTGCCAGCAGTTCATTCTCTGGCGGGGGGGAGCATACGCAGTATTTT.